This T cell receptor beta chain derives from a study of blood T cell repertoires in COVID-19. Whole-study context: Italy, Spain and the United States were the sources of the convalescent and acute COVID-19 samples. T cells, B-cell-depleted T cells, or PBMCs provided the cDNA or gDNA that served as material.

The germline gives CDR1 SGHRS, CDR2 YFSETQ. V shed 1 base and J shed 2 bases, with 10 bases lying between them. The CDR3 loop spans 15 amino acids. How the authors handled the data: Counts of nucleated cells, estimated from reference gene primer amplification, were obtained. The data were produced by immunoSEQ multiplex PCR, yet TCRdb's version contains in-frame clones alone and is incomplete. D and trimming were read from the DNA, whereas the V and J calls and clone size are those reported in that table. The data hold tens of thousands of clones, with about nine tenths observed a single time. The chain joins TRBV5-1 to TRBJ2-1; a weak D match, TRBD2 (5 bases). This TCR was sampled from a man in his sixties or seventies with acute or convalescent COVID-19. The sequencing input was peripheral blood. CDR3 sequence: CASSLNGLAYNEQFF. CDR3 sequence (DNA): TGCGCCAGCAGCTTGAATGGACTTGCCTACAATGAGCAGTTCTTC.